One and the same sample provided the 22 T cell receptor beta chains below, sequenced in a study of T cells in Graves' hyperthyroidism and ophthalmopathy. From RNA transcripts, TCR beta CDR3 regions were amplified. During a first-round RT-PCR of the TCR CDR3, the HTBI primer set was used. TCRdb itself ran the multiplex PCR reads through MiXCR, one entry per CDR3 protein. The table lists a few hundred thousand distinct CDR3 sequences, roughly 13% of them singletons. The specimen sequenced was blood. The receptors here all came from a woman younger than 30 with Graves' hyperthyroidism.

In this sample, this clonotype turned up many times. The V and J genes are TRBV11-2 and TRBJ2-7; TRBD1 aligns across 9 bases. The germline CDR1 and CDR2 sequences are SGHAT and FQNNGV. The CDR3 spans 13 residues. The J segment lost 6 bases and the V segment lost 5 bases, leaving 5 bases of the junction unmatched. CDR3 sequence: CASSPGTGSEQYF. In DNA form, the CDR3 reads TGTGCCAGCAGCCCGGGGACAGGGAGCGAGCAGTACTTC.

This clonotype was counted at least ten times. The chain carries TRBV6-1 and TRBJ1-2; D gene uncertain. Germline CDR1 MNHNS, CDR2 SASEGT. V gave up 6 bases and J gave up 5 bases, with 19 bases separating them. This CDR3 has 15 amino acids. The CDR3 protein is CASSSALDFRYGYTF. CDR3 DNA sequence: TGTGCCAGCAGCTCGGCCTTGGATTTTAGATATGGCTACACCTTC.

The chain carries TRBV24-1 and TRBJ2-7; TRBD1 might be the D (5 bases). V lost 2 bases and J lost 5, with 9 bases in between. This CDR3 is 13 amino acids long. Germline loops: CDR1 KGHDR, CDR2 SFDVKD. Here the CDR3 reads CATSDWQGNEQYF. In DNA, the CDR3 is TGTGCCACCAGTGATTGGCAGGGCAACGAGCAGTACTTC.

The V call is TRBV7-8, the J call TRBJ2-1; 10 nucleotides agree with TRBD1. Germline V gene data show CDR1 as SGHVS and CDR2 as FQNEAQ. V trimming: 7 bases; J trimming: 0 bases; junction bases outside the gene matches: 6. This CDR3 spans 16 amino acids. The CDR3 reads CASMWTGGRSYNEQFF. The CDR3 DNA follows: TGTGCCAGCATGTGGACAGGGGGACGCTCCTACAATGAGCAGTTCTTC. Full variable domain (outside the CDR3, taken from reference TRBV7-8 and TRBJ2-1): GAGVSQSPRYKVAKRGQDVALRCDPISGHVSLFWYQQALGQGPEFLTYFQNEAQLDKSGLPSDRFFAERPEGSVSTLKIQRTQQEDSAVYLCASMWTGGRSYNEQFFGPGTRLTVL.

This clonotype was observed a few times. A read error may account for a junction end that differs from germline. The chain uses TRBV7-7 and TRBJ2-5; no clear D gene. The CDR3 spans 18 residues. CDR1 and CDR2 from the germline V gene are SSHAT and FNYEAQ (reference sequence). Here the CDR3 DNA reads TGTGCTAGCAGCTTCTCCCACCATTCCTCTTCACGGCAAGAGACCCAGTACTTC. Amino acid sequence: CASSFSHHSSSRQETQYF.

V usage is TRBV19 and J usage is TRBJ1-3; no clear D. CDR3 length equals 13 residues. Germline V lookup: CDR1 LNHDA, CDR2 SQIVND (reference sequence). V was clipped by 6 bases and J by 4 bases, with 10 bases between them. The CDR3 spells CASRWTEGNTIYF. CDR3 bases: TGTGCCAGTAGATGGACGGAGGGAAACACCATATATTTT.

The sample holds many counts of this clonotype. This chain connects TRBV5-1 to TRBJ1-6, with 7 nucleotides matching TRBD1. CDR1 SGHRS and CDR2 YFSETQ come from the germline V gene. After removal of 4 bases from V and 10 bases from J, the junction contained 11 bases not matched to a gene. CDR3 length: 15 residues. The CDR3 DNA is TGCGCCAGCAGCCGACTCGACAGGGTAAAGTCACCCCTCCACTTT. This sequence encodes CASSRLDRVKSPLHF.

Many counts were recorded for this clonotype. The chain employs TRBV30 and TRBJ2-7; D is possibly TRBD1 or TRBD2 (5 bases each). Trimming removed 5 bases from V and 0 bases from J, with 14 bases in between. CDR1 and CDR2 (germline): GTSNPN, SVGIG (reference sequence). CDR3 size: 14 residues. Here the CDR3 reads CAWGGDWSSYEQYF. Written as DNA, the CDR3 is TGTGCCTGGGGGGGAGACTGGAGCTCCTACGAGCAGTACTTC.

This clonotype appeared a few times. This sequence joins TRBV28 and TRBJ2-5; maybe TRBD2 (5 bases). The germline V and J ends were trimmed by 8 bases and 3 bases, with 16 bases remaining between them. The CDR3 extends over 14 amino acids. CDR1 and CDR2 from the germline V gene are MDHEN and SYDVKM. CDR3 region: CASSPWPEEETQYF. The DNA of the CDR3 is TGTGCCAGCTCCCCGTGGCCGGAGGAAGAGACCCAGTACTTC.

In this sample, this clonotype turned up many times. This chain uses TRBV12-3 or TRBV12-4 with TRBJ2-7; the match to TRBD1 covers 7 bases. The CDR3 consists of 13 residues. The V and J ends lost 5 bases and 7 bases, in that order; junction bases with no gene match: 8. The CDR3 bases are TGTGCCAGCAGTCTCGGGACAGCCTTGGAGCAGTACTTC. Protein: CASSLGTALEQYF.

This clonotype occurred many times. The V call is TRBV27, the J call TRBJ2-7, with 7 bases identical to TRBD2. The CDR3 contains 14 residues. J was trimmed by 6 bases and V by 3 bases; bases with no gene match: 8. Germline CDR1 MNHEY, CDR2 SMNVEV (reference sequence). The CDR3 loop reads CASSLGGRATEQYF. The CDR3 bases are TGTGCCAGCAGTTTGGGGGGGAGGGCTACCGAGCAGTACTTC.

V usage is TRBV7-2 and J usage is TRBJ2-1, with 7 bases aligning to TRBD2. V was pared by 1 base and J by 0 bases, with 9 bases of the junction left unmatched. CDR1 is SGHTA and CDR2 is FQGNSA in the germline V gene. CDR3 length equals 18 residues. CDR3 in amino acids: CASSLDRLAGRSYNEQFF. In DNA, the CDR3 is TGTGCCAGCAGCTTAGATCGTTTAGCGGGCCGCTCCTACAATGAGCAGTTCTTC.

This clonotype was detected a few times. The gene calls are TRBV18 and TRBJ2-5; D might be TRBD1 (5 bases). Trimming removed 4 bases from V and 0 bases from J, with 21 bases in between. This CDR3 comprises 18 residues. CDR1 and CDR2 from the germline V gene are KGHSH and LQKENI. CDR3 protein: CASSRREPGITYQETQYF. The CDR3 nucleotides are TGTGCCAGCTCACGTAGGGAACCAGGGATAACGTACCAAGAGACCCAGTACTTC.

This clonotype has ten or more counts. This chain joins TRBV9 and TRBJ2-5; possible D gene TRBD2, 5 bases. This CDR3 comprises 13 residues. The germline gives CDR1 SGDLS, CDR2 YYNGEE. The V gene lost 0 bases and the J gene lost 3 bases, with 6 bases spanning the gap. CDR3 residues: CASSVGAEETQYF. CDR3 nucleotide sequence: TGTGCCAGCAGCGTAGGAGCGGAAGAGACCCAGTACTTC.

This clonotype has more than one count but fewer than ten. The V call is TRBV12-3 or TRBV12-4, the J call TRBJ1-2, with D possibly matching TRBD1 (6 bases). Trimming stripped 4 bases from V and 3 bases from J, with 12 bases between. The length of the CDR3 is 14 residues. As DNA, the CDR3 is TGTGCCAGCAGTTCAACACAGGGTTACTATGGCTACACCTTC. Protein sequence: CASSSTQGYYGYTF.

Points on this clonotype: Since a much larger clone is just one base distant, this may be a read error. The J gene is TRBJ2-1, the V gene TRBV5-1; D not certain. The DNA end is a closer match to TRBJ2-7, so the J assignment may be wrong. Germline values: CDR1 SGHRS, CDR2 YFSETQ. CDR3 size: 14 residues. DNA of the CDR3: TGCGCCAGCAGCTTGGAGATACGGAACAATGAGCAGTACTTC. Protein: CASSLEIRNNEQYF.

Comments on this clonotype: An end of the junction differs from the germline gene, which may be a read error. V and J are TRBV20-1 and TRBJ2-7; 8 nucleotides agree with TRBD1. This CDR3 region has 13 residues. The germline V gene has CDR1 DFQATT and CDR2 SNEGSKA (reference sequence). The CDR3 region has the DNA TGCAGTGCCCACCGGGACAGGTCCTCCGAGCAGTACTTC. Amino acids: CSAHRDRSSEQYF.

This clonotype appeared many times. Here the CDR3 reads CATQREGWYNEQFF. The CDR3 DNA reads TGTGCAACCCAGCGGGAGGGGTGGTACAATGAGCAGTTCTTC. The chain couples TRBV11-2 to TRBJ2-1; 10 nucleotides agree with TRBD2. Per germline, CDR1 SGHAT and CDR2 FQNNGV. The CDR3 runs 14 residues. The full variable domain, in which reference TRBV11-2 and TRBJ2-1 provide the parts outside the CDR3, is EAGVAQSPRYKIIEKRQSVAFWCNPISGHATLYWYQQILGQGPKLLIQFQNNGVVDDSQLPKDRFSAERLKGVDSTLKIQPAKLEDSAVYLCATQREGWYNEQFFGPGTRLTVL.

This clonotype was seen ten or more times. V is TRBV3-1 and J is TRBJ1-6; D call uncertain. V was pared by 0 bases and J by 11 bases, with 14 bases between. This CDR3 is built from 15 residues. Germline V lookup: CDR1 LGHDT, CDR2 YNNKEL (reference sequence). For the CDR3, the DNA is TGTGCCAGCAGCCAAGATCCCCCGGCAGCTGCACCCCTCCACTTT. Protein: CASSQDPPAAAPLHF.

This clonotype was detected ten times or more. The V and J genes are TRBV7-3 and TRBJ2-1, with 9 nucleotides matching TRBD2. This CDR3 has 16 amino acids. Germline assignment: CDR1 SGHTA and CDR2 FQGTGA. After removal of 2 bases from V and 10 bases from J, the junction contained 12 bases not matched to a gene. In nucleotides, the CDR3 is TGTGCCAGCAGCTTACTACCCACGGGACTAGCAGTCGAGCAGTTCTTC. It specifies CASSLLPTGLAVEQFF.

This clonotype appeared a few times. The rearrangement joins TRBV27 to TRBJ2-7, with no clear D. The V gene lost 3 bases and the J gene lost 4 bases, with 16 bases spanning the gap. Germline V CDR1 and CDR2: MNHEY, SMNVEV (reference sequence). This CDR3 region has 15 residues. CDR3 sequence reads: CASSFSAIPPYEQYF. In DNA form, the CDR3 reads TGTGCCAGCAGTTTTTCGGCGATTCCTCCTTACGAGCAGTACTTC.

This clonotype was counted many times. This rearrangement joins TRBV10-3 to TRBJ2-3, with D hard to call. Germline V lookup: CDR1 ENHRY, CDR2 SYGVKD. Deletions cut 10 bases from V and 0 bases from J, with 20 bases between. The CDR3 runs to 16 residues. The CDR3 region is CATQGPVSMSTDTQYF. CDR3 coding DNA: TGTGCCACCCAAGGTCCGGTTAGCATGAGCACAGATACGCAGTATTTT.